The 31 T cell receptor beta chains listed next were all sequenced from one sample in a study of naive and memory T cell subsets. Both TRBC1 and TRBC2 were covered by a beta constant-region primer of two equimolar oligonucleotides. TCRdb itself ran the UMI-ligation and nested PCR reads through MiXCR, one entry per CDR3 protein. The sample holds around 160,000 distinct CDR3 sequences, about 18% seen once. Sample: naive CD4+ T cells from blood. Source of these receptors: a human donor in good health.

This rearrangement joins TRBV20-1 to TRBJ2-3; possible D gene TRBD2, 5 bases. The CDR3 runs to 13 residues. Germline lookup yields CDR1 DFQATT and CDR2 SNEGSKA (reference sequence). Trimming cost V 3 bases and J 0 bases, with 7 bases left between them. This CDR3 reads CSARGVSTDTQYF. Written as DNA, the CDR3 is TGCAGTGCTAGGGGAGTTAGCACAGATACGCAGTATTTT.

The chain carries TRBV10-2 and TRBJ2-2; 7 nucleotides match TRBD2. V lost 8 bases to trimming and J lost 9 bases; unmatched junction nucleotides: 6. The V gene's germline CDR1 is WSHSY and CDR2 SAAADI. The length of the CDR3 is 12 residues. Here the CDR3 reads CASGRLAWELFF. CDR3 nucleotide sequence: TGCGCCAGCGGGAGACTAGCATGGGAGCTGTTTTTT.

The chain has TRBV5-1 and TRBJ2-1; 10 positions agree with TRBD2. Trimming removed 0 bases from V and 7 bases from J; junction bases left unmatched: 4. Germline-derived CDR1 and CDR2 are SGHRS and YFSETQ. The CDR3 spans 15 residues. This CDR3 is CASSLVAGGVNEQFF. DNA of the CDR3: TGCGCCAGCAGCTTGGTAGCGGGAGGCGTGAATGAGCAGTTCTTC.

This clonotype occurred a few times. CDR3 in amino acids: CASSSESSAGNTEAFF. CDR3 in DNA: TGTGCCAGTAGTTCCGAGTCCTCGGCCGGGAACACTGAAGCTTTCTTT. The gene calls are TRBV19 and TRBJ1-1; D gene ambiguous. With 5 bases removed from V and 1 base from J, the gap between germline ends came to 17 bases. The CDR3 has 16 residues. CDR1 is LNHDA and CDR2 is SQIVND in the germline V gene (reference sequence).

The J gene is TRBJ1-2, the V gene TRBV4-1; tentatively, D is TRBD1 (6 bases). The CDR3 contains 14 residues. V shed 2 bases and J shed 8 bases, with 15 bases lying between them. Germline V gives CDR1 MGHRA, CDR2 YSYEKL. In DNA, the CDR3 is TGCGCCAGCAGCCAACCCGGACAGTATCGAGGCTACACCTTC. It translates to CASSQPGQYRGYTF.

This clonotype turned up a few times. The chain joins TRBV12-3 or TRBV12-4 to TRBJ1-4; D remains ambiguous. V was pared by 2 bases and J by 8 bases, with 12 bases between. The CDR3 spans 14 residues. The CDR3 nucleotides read TGTGCCAGCAGTTTATACGGGGTTTCGGAAAAACTGTTTTTT. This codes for CASSLYGVSEKLFF.

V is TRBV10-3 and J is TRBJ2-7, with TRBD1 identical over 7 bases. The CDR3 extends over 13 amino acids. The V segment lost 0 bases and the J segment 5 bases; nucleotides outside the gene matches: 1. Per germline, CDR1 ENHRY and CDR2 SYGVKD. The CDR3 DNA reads TGTGCCATCAGTGAGTCGACAGGGAACGAGCAGTACTTC. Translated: CAISESTGNEQYF.

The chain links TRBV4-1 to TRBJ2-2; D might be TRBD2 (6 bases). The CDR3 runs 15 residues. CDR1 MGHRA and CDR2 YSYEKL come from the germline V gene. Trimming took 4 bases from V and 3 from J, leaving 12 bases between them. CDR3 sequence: CASSRPGVDTGELFF. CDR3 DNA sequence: TGCGCCAGCAGCCGGCCGGGGGTTGACACCGGGGAGCTGTTTTTT.

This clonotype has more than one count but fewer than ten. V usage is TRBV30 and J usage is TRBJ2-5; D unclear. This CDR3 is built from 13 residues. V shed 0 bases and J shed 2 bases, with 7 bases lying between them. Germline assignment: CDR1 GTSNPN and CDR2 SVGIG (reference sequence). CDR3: CAWSVQPQETQYF. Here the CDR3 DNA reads TGTGCCTGGAGTGTACAGCCTCAAGAGACCCAGTACTTC.

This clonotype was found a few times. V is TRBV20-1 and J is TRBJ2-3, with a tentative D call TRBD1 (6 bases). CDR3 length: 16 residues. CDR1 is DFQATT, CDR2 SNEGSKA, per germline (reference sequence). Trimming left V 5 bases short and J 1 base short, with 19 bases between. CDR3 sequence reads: CSAPGGQLGRTDTQYF. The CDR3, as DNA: TGCAGTGCTCCCGGAGGACAGCTGGGGCGCACAGATACGCAGTATTTT.

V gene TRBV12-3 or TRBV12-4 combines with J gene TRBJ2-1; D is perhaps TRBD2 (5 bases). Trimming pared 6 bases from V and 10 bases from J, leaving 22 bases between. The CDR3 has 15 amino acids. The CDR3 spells CASSLHLGGPWEQFF. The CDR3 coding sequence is TGTGCCAGCAGCCTCCATCTAGGAGGCCCGTGGGAGCAGTTCTTC.

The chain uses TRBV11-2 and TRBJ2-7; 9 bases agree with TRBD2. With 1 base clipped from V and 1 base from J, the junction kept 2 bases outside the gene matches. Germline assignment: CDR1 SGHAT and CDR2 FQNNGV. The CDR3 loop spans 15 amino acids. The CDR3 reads CASSLVLAGSYEQYF. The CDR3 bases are TGTGCCAGCAGCTTAGTCCTAGCGGGGTCCTACGAGCAGTACTTC.

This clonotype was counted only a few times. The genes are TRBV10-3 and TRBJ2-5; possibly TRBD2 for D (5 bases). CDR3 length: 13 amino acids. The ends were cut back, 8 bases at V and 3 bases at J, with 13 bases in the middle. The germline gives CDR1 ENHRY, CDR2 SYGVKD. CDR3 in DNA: TGTGCCATCCGAGGGTCCAGAGAAGAGACCCAGTACTTC. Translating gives CAIRGSREETQYF.

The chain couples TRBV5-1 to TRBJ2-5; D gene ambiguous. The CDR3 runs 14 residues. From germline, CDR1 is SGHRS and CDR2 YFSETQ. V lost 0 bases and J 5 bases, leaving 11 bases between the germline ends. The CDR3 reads CASSLAAGSETQYF. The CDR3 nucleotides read TGCGCCAGCAGCTTGGCGGCAGGATCTGAGACCCAGTACTTC.

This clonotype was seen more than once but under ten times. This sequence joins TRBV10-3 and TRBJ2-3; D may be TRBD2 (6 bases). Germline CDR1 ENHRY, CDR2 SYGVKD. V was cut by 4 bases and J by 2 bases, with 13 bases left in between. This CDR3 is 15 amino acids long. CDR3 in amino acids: CAISAASALTDTQYF. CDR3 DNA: TGTGCCATCAGTGCGGCTAGCGCGCTCACAGATACGCAGTATTTT.

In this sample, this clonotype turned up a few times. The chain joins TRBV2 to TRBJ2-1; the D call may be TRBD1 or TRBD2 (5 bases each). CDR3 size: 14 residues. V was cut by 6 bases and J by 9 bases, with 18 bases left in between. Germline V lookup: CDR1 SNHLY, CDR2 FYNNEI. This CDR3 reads CASRPGTPTGEQFF. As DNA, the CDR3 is TGTGCCAGCAGGCCCGGGACCCCGACGGGTGAGCAGTTCTTC.

Here the CDR3 DNA reads TGCAGTGCTAGTTCACCCAACACCGGGGAGCTGTTTTTT. This encodes CSASSPNTGELFF. The chain is built from TRBV20-1 and TRBJ2-2; D call uncertain. Trimming stripped 3 bases from V and 2 bases from J, with 7 bases between. In germline, CDR1 is DFQATT, CDR2 SNEGSKA (reference sequence). This CDR3 has 13 amino acids.

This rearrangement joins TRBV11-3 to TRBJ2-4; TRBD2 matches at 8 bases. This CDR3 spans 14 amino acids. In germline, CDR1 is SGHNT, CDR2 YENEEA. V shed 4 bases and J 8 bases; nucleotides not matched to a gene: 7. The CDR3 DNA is TGTGCCAGCAGCTCCAGCCGGGAGGGGCACATTCAGTACTTC. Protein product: CASSSSREGHIQYF. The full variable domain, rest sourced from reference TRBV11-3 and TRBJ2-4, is EAGVVQSPRYKIIEKKQPVAFWCNPISGHNTLYWYLQNLGQGPELLIRYENEEAVDDSQLPKDRFSAERLKGVDSTLKIQPAELGDSAVYLCASSSSREGHIQYFGAGTRLSVL.

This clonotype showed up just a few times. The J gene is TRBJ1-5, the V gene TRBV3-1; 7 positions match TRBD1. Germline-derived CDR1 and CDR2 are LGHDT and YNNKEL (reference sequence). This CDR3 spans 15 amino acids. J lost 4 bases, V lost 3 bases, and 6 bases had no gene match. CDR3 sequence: CASSHGTVFNQPQHF. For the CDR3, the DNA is TGTGCCAGCAGCCATGGGACAGTGTTTAATCAGCCCCAGCATTTT.

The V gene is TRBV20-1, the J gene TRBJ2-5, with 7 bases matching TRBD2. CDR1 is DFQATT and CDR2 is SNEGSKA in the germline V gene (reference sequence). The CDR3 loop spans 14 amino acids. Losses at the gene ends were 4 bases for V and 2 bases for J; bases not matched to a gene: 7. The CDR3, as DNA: TGCAGTGCTACCAGACTAGCAGCACAAGAGACCCAGTACTTC. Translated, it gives CSATRLAAQETQYF.

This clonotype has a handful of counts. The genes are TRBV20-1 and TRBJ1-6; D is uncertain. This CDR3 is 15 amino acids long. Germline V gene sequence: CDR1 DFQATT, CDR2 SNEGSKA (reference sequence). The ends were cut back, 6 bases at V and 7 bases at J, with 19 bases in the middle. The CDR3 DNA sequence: TGCAGTGCGCCATCCTGGCGGGTTGAAAATTCACCCCTCCACTTT. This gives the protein CSAPSWRVENSPLHF.

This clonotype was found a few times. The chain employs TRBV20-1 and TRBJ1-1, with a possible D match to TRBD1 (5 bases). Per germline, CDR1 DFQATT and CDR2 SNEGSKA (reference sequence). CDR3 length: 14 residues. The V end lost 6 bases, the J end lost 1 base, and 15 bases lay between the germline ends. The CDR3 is CSAALVGGNTEAFF. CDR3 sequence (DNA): TGCAGTGCCGCCTTGGTGGGGGGGAACACTGAAGCTTTCTTT.

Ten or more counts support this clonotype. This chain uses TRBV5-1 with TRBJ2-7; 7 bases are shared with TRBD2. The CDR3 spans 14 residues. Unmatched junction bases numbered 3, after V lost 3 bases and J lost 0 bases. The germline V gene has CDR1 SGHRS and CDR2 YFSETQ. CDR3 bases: TGCGCCAGCAGCTCTAGCGGACTCTCCTACGAGCAGTACTTC. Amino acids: CASSSSGLSYEQYF.

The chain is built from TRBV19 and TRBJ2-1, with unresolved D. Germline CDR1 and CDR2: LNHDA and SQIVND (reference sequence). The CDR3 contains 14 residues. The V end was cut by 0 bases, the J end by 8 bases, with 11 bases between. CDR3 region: CASSIDPWTDEQFF. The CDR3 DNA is TGTGCCAGTAGTATAGATCCTTGGACGGATGAGCAGTTCTTC.

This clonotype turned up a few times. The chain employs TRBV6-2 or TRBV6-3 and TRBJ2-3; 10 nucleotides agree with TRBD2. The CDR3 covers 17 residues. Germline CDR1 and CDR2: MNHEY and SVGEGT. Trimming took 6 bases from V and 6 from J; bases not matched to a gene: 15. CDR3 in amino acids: CASSTDRTSGPQDTQYF. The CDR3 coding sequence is TGTGCCAGCAGCACCGATAGGACTAGCGGCCCCCAGGATACGCAGTATTTT.

CDR3 protein: CAIRDLNTEAFF. CDR3 sequence (DNA): TGTGCCATCAGAGACTTAAACACTGAAGCTTTCTTT. The J gene is TRBJ1-1, the V gene TRBV10-3; D is uncertain. Germline V CDR1 and CDR2: ENHRY, SYGVKD. The CDR3 runs to 12 residues. The V end lost 6 bases, the J end lost 2 bases, and 7 bases lay between the germline ends.

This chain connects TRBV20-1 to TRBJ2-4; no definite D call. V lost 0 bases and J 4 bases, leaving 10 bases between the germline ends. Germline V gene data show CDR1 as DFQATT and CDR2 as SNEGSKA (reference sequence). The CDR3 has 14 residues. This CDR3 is CSARDRSGKNIQYF. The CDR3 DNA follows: TGCAGTGCTAGAGACCGTTCAGGAAAAAACATTCAGTACTTC.

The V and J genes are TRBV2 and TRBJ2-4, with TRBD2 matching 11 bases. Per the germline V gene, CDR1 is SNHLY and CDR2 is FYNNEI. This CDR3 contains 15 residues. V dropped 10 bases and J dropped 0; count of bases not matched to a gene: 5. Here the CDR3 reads CATGTSGLAKNIQYF. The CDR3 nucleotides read TGTGCCACAGGGACTAGCGGATTAGCCAAAAACATTCAGTACTTC.

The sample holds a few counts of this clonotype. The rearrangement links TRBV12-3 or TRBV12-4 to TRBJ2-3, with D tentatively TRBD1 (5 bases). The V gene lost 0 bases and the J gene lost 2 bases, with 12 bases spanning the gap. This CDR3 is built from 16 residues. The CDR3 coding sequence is TGTGCCAGCAGTTTAGCCCCAGGGAAGGACACAGATACGCAGTATTTT. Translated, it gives CASSLAPGKDTDTQYF.

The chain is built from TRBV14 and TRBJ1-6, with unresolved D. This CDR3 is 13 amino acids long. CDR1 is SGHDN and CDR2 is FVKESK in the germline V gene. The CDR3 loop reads CVSGWSYNSPLHF. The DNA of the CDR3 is TGTGTCTCGGGATGGTCCTATAATTCACCCCTCCACTTT.

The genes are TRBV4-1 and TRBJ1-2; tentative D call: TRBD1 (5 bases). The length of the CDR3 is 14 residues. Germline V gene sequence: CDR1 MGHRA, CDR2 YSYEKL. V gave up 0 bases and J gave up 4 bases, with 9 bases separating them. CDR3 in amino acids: CASSQDPGIYGYTF. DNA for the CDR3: TGCGCCAGCAGCCAAGATCCAGGGATCTATGGCTACACCTTC.